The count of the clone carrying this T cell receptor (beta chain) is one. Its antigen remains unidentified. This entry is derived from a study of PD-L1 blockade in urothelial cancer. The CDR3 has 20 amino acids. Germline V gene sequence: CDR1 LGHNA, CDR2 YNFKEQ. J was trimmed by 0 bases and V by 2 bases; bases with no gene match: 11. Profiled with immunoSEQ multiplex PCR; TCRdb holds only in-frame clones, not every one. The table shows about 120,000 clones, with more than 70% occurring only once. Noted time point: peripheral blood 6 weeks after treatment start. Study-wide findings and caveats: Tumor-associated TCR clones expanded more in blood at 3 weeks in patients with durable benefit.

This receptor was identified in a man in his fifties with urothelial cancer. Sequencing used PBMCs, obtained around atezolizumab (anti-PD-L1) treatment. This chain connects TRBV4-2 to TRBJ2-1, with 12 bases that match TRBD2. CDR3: CASSQSRTSGVLSSYNEQFF. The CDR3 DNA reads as TGTGCCAGCAGCCAAAGCCGGACTAGCGGGGTCCTCAGCTCCTACAATGAGCAGTTCTTC.